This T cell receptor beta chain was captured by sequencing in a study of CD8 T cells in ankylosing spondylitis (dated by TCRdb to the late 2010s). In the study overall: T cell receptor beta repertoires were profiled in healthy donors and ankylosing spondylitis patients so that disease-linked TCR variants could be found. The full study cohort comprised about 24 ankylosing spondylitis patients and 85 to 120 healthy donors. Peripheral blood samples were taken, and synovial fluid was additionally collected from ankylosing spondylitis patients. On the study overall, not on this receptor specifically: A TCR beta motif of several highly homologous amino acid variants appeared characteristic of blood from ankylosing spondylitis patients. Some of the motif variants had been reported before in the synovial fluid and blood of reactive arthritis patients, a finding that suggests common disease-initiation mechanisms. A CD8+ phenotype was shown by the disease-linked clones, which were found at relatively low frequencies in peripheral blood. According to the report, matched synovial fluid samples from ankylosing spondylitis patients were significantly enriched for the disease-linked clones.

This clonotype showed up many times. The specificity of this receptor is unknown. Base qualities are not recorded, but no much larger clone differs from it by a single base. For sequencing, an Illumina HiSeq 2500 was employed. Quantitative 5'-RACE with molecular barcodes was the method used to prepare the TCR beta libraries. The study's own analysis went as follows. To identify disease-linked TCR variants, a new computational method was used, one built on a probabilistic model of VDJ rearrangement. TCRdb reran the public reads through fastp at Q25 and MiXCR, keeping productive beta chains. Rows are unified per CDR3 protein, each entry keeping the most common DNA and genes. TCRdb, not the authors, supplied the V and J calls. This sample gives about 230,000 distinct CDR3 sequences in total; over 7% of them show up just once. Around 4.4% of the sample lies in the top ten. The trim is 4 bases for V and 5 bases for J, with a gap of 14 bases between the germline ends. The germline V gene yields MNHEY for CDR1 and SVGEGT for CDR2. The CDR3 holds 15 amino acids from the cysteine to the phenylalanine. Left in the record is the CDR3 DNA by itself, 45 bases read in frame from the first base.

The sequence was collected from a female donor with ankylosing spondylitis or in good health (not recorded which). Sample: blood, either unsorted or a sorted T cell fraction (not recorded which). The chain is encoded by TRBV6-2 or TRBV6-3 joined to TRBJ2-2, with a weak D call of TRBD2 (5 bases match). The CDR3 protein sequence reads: CASSSWGDGTGELFF. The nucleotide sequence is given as TGTGCCAGCAGTTCTTGGGGAGATGGGACCGGGGAGCTGTTTTTT.